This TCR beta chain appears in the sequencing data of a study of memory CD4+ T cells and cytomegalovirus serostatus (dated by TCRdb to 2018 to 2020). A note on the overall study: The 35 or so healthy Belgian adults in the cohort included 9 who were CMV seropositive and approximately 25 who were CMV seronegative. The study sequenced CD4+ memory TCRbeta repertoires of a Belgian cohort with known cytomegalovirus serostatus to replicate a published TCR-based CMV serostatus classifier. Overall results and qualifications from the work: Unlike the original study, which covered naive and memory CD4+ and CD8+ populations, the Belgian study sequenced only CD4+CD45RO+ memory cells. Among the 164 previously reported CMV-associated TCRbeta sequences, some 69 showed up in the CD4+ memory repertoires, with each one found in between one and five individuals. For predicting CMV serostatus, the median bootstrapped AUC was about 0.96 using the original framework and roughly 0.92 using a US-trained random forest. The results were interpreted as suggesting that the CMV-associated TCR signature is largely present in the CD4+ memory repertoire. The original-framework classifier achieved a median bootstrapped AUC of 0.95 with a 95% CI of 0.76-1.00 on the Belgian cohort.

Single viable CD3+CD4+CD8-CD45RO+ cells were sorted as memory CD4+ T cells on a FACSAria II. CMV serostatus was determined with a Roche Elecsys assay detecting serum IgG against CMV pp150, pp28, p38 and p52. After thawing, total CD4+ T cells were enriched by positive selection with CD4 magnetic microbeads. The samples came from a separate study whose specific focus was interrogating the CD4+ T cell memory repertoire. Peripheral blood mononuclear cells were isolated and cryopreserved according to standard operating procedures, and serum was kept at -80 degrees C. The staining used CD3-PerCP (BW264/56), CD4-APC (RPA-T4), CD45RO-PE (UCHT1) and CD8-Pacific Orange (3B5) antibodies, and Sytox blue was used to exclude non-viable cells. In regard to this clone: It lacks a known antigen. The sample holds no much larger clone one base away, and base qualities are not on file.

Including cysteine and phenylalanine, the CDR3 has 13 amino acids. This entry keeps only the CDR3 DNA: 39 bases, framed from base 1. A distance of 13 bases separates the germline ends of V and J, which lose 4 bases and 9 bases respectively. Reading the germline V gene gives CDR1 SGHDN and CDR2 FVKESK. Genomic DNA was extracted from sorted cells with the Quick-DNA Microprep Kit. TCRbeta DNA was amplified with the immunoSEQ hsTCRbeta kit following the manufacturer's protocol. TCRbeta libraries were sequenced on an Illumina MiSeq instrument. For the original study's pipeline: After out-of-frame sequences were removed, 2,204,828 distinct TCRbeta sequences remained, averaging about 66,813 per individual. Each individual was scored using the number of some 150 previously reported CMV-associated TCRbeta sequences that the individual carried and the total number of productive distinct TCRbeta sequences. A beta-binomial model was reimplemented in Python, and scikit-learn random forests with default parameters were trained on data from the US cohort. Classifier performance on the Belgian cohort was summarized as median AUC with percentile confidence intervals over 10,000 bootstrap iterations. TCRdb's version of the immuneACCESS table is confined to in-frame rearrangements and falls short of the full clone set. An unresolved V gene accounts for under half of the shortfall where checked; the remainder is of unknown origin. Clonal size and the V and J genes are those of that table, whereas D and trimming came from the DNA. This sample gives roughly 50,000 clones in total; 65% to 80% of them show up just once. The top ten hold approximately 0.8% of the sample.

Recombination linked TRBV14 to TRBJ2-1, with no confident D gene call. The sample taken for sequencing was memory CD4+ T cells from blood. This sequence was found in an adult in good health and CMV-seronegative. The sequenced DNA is TGTGCCAGCAGCCCACTATATCCAGCTGAGCAGTTCTTC. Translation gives CASSPLYPAEQFF.